The clone carrying this TCR beta chain showed up just a few times. Caucasian, healthy and from Russia, the donors were aged between 6 and 90. This sample is drawn from a study of blood T cells in healthy people across ages. Primed by a sample-barcoded 5' primer and a J-beta primer mix, a second PCR proceeded for about 7 to 11 cycles. A single record per CDR3 protein comes from TCRdb applying MiXCR to the 5' RACE reads. The table records approximately 800,000 distinct CDR3 sequences, around 62% of them present only once. Per germline, CDR1 LNHNV and CDR2 YYDKDF (reference sequence). The CDR3 contains 14 residues.

Material for sequencing was blood. The receptor's source is a man aged 30-40 years in good health. The rearrangement links TRBV15 to TRBJ2-1; unclear D gene. The J call is uncertain, as TRBJ2-7 better fits the DNA end. The CDR3 loop reads CATSRATRVYEQYF. The CDR3 DNA reads TGTGCCACCAGTAGGGCCACTCGGGTATACGAGCAGTACTTC.